This TCR beta chain was identified during a study of blood T cell repertoires in COVID-19. Study-level information: The study drew acute and convalescent COVID-19 samples from the United States, Italy and Spain. T cells, B-cell-depleted T cells, or PBMCs provided the cDNA or gDNA that served as material.

In the source study's methods: Reference gene primer amplification gave estimated nucleated cell counts. Here immunoSEQ multiplex PCR was the method, and the copy in TCRdb shows in-frame clones only, minus some. From that table come the V and J calls and clone size; the DNA was used to work out D and trimming. The table shows under 300,000 clones, with roughly 87% occurring only once. This CDR3 region has 18 residues. Between the trimmed V and J ends, which lost 3 bases and 1 base, there was a span of 21 bases. The germline gives CDR1 SGHNT, CDR2 YENEEA. The sequence came from a woman aged 40-49 years who had recovered from COVID-19. This chain links TRBV11-3 with TRBJ1-1, with D perhaps TRBD1 (5 bases). Source material: peripheral blood. The CDR3: CASSFRGPNSLTNTEAFF. CDR3 nucleotides: TGTGCCAGCAGCTTTAGGGGCCCCAATTCCCTTACGAACACTGAAGCTTTCTTT.